The T cell receptor (beta chain) described here comes from a study of regulatory T cells in long-lasting Graves disease. Study at large: Antithyroid drug exposure in newly diagnosed Graves' patients had lasted under 3 months. Study conclusions and caveats: When disease was persistent, TRBV28, TRBJ1-2 and TRBJ2-5 were the favored segments. A greater number of public clonotypes (fewer than 3,000) was shared by persistent patients than by new patients (about 890).

Time point: newly diagnosed GD, antithyroid drugs for less than 3 months. RNA extracted from PBMCs served as the sequencing template. Graves' disease diagnoses followed American Thyroid Association guidelines. V lost 5 bases and J 0 bases, leaving 10 bases between the germline ends. There are 15 residues in the CDR3. Per the germline V gene, CDR1 is MDHEN and CDR2 is SYDVKM. This clonotype was counted many times. Its antigen is unknown. According to the study, TCR beta libraries were built with iRepertoire HTBI primers and CDR3-region Arm-PCR. A single record per CDR3 protein comes from TCRdb applying MiXCR to the multiplex PCR reads. The table records fewer than 350,000 distinct CDR3 sequences, roughly 18% of them present only once.

This clonotype originated in a female donor with Graves disease. The material was peripheral blood mononuclear cells (PBMCs), obtained at new diagnosis, from a patient treated with antithyroid drugs. The chain uses TRBV28 and TRBJ1-4; D not certain. CDR3 in amino acids: CASSRTAATNEKLFF. The CDR3 DNA reads TGTGCCAGCAGTAGGACGGCGGCAACTAATGAAAAACTGTTTTTT.